This T cell receptor (beta chain) was found in a study of blood T cells in healthy people across ages (dated by TCRdb to the mid-2010s). For the study in its entirety: Template switching captured roughly one uniquely barcoded TCR beta cDNA molecule per two T cells in model experiments. Age-related changes in TCR beta repertoire diversity were measured in the study by deep sequencing normalized with unique cDNA molecular identifiers. The donors were split into four age groups: young (average roughly 15 years), middle-aged (more than 35), aged (about 62) and long-lived (about 82). To avoid experimental bias, donors of different ages were spread randomly across the sequencing lanes. Using the same blood draw, the study looked at two additional independent replicas of 1 million unique cDNA reads for two donors, one aged 18 to 30 and the other aged 80 or older.

Comments on this clonotype: Its antigen is currently not known. No quality values exist for individual bases; no much larger clone is one base distant.

The germline V gene supplies CDR1 SQVTM and CDR2 ANQGSEA. The CDR3, cysteine through phenylalanine, is 14 amino acids long. The entry retains the CDR3 DNA only, 42 bases that are in frame from base 1. Unmatched junction bases come to 6, with V trimmed by 7 bases and J by 4 bases. The library was obtained by 5' RACE. The second PCR ran for about 7 to 11 cycles and used a J-beta primer mix along with a sample-barcoded 5' primer. Each TCR beta cDNA molecule received a unique molecular identifier from a template-switch 5' adaptor carrying 12 random nucleotides. Each sample yielded at least 3 million CDR3-containing paired-end reads. First-strand cDNA was synthesized from all RNA with the Mint cDNA synthesis kit, primed by a TRBC-specific oligonucleotide. Following uracil-DNA glycosylase treatment, all cDNA underwent a first 18-cycle PCR with the universal primers M1SS and BC2_uni_R. In the original analysis: For normalization, 1 million high-quality reads, each with a distinct molecular identifier, were randomly selected from each sample. Instead of being binned into consensus sequences, reads that shared molecular identifiers were thrown out. CDR3 identification, clonotype clustering and error correction used MiTCR with a Q25 quality threshold and the strictest error-elimination algorithm. Lower-bound total TCR beta diversity was estimated with a nonparametric unseen species model using Euler transformation. The public sequencing data were trimmed at Q25 with fastp and processed into clonotypes with MiXCR by TCRdb, which kept only in-frame beta chains. CDR3 protein duplicates are merged, each entry listing the most common genes and DNA. Here the V and J calls rest on TCRdb's processing, not on the authors' analysis. Across this sample there are 1,800,000 or so distinct CDR3 sequences, with roughly two fifths seen only once. Jointly, the top ten make up 20% to 25% of the sample.

What the study reported, not specific to this receptor: Because the CMV infection status of the donors was unknown, age-related changes in expanded clonotypes may potentially have been confounded. Conclusive comparison of naive and antigen-experienced compartments was prevented by the profiling of bulk unsorted PBMCs. Compared with the aged group, the long-lived group had more naive CD4+ T cells, fewer expanded clones and increased TCR diversity, suggesting age selection. Observed TCR beta diversity per million T cells fell roughly linearly with age, and a significant reduction was already apparent by age around 39. Total diversity estimates from one million sequenced T cells were considered lower bounds and underestimates. The percentage of naive T cells measured by flow cytometry correlated strongly with observed TCR beta diversity.

Donors were about 36 systemically healthy Caucasian individuals from Russia aged roughly 6 to 100 years. Around 10 milliliters of peripheral blood were drawn from each donor into EDTA-treated Vacutainer tubes. Ficoll-Paque density-gradient centrifugation was used to isolate PBMCs, with at least 7 million per sample. Trizol reagent was used to extract total RNA from PBMCs, with at least 6 micrograms per sample. Naive CD45RAhigh/CD27high T cell percentages were measured by flow cytometry on a PBMC aliquot from every donor. Sequences were obtained from blood. The chain couples TRBV29-1 to TRBJ2-2, and 10 junction bases match TRBD1. This TCR was sampled from a human donor in good health. The nucleotides read TGCAGCGCCGGAAGGACAGGGGGCACCGGGGAGCTGTTTTTT. It encodes CSAGRTGGTGELFF.